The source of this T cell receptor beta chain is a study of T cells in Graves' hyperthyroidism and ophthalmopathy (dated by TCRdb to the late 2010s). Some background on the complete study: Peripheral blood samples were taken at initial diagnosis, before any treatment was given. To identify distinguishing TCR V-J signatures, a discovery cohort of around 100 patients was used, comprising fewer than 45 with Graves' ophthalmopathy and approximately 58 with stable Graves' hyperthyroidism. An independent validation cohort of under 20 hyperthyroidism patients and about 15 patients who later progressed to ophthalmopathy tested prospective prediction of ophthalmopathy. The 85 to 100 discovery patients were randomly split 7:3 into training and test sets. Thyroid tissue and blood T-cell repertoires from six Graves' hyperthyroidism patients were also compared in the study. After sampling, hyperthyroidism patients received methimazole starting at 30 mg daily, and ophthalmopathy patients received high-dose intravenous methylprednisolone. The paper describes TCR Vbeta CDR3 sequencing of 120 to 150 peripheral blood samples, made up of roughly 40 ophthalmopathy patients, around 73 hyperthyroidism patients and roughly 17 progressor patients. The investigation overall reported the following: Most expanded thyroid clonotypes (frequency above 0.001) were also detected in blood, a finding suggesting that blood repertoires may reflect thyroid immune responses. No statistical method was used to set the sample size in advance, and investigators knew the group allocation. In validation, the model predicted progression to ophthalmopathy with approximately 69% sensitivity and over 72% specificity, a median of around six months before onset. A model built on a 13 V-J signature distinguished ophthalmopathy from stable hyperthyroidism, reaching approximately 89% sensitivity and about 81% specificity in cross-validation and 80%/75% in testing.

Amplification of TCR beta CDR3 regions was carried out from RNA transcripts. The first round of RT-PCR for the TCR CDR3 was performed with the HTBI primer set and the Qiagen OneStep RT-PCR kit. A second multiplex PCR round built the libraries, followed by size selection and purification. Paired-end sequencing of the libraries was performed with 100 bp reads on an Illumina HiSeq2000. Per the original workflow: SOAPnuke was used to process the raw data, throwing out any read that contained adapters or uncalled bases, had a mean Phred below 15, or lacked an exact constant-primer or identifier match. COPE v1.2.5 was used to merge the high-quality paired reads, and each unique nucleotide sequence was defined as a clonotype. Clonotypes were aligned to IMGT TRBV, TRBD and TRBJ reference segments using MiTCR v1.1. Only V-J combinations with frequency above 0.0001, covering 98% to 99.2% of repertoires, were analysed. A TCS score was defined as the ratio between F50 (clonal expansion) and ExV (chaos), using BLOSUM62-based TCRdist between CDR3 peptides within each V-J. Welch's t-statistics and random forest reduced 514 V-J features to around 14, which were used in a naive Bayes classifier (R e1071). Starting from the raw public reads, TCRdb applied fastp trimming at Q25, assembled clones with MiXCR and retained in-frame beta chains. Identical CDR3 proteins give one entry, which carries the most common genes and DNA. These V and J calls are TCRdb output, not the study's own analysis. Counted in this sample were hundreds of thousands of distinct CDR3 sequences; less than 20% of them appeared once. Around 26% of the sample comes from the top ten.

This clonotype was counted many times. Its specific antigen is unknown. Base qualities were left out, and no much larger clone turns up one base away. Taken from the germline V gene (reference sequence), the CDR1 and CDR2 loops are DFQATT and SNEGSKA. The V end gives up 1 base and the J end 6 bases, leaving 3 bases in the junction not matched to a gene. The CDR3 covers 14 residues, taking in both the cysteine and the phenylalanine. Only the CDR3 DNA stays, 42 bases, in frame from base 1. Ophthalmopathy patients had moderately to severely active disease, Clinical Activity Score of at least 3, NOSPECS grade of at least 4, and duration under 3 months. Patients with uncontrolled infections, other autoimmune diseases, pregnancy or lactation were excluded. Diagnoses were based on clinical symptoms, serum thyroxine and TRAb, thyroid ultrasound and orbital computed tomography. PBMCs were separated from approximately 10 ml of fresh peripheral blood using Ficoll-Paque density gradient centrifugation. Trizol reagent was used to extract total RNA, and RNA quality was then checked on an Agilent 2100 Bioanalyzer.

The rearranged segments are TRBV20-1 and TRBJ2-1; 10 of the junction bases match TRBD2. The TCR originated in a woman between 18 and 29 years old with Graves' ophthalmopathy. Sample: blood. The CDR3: CSARASGRANEQFF. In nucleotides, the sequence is TGCAGTGCTAGAGCCAGCGGGAGGGCCAATGAGCAGTTCTTC.